The clone carrying this TCR beta chain came up a few times. The antigen is undetermined. Germline trimming cut 3 bases from V and 2 bases from J; bases unmatched to any gene: 1. The CDR3 runs 15 residues. CDR1 is MDHEN and CDR2 is SYDVKM in the germline V gene. These data come from a study of cytomegalovirus exposure and HLA in healthy donors. The study, taken as a whole, reports: The CMV antigen specificity of a few CMV-associated chains was confirmed through in vitro analysis. Sequencing likely generated an artifact that appeared as a cluster of highly shared sequence variants.

PCR primers comprised 60 Vbeta and 13 Jbeta primers. Authors' data handling: Among the unique TCR beta chains that a later analysis counted, some 73 million in all, roughly 10 million were shared. Repertoires were generated with immunoSEQ multiplex PCR, while TCRdb's copy carries only in-frame clones and drops some. The DNA was the basis for D and trimming; V, J and clone size are from that table. The sample has approximately 110,000 clones; over 75% are singletons. This chain links TRBV28 with TRBJ2-1, with 10 bases that match TRBD2. This clonotype originated in a human donor in good health. The material sequenced was PBMCs. The CDR3 DNA follows: TGTGCCAGCAGTTTTAGCGGGAGGCCCTACAATGAGCAGTTCTTC. Residues: CASSFSGRPYNEQFF.